The 25 T cell receptor beta chains presented below share a single source sample, sequenced in a study of blood T cell repertoires in COVID-19. Generated by immunoSEQ multiplex PCR, the TCRdb table keeps only in-frame clones and is missing some. The sample contains around 65,000 clones, 79% of which appear only once. Sequences were obtained from peripheral blood. These receptors all come from a man in his sixties with acute or convalescent COVID-19.

This clone was seen only once. The chain joins TRBV10-3 to TRBJ1-3, with D possibly matching TRBD1 (6 bases). Trimming removed 6 bases at V and 0 bases at J, with 12 bases between. Germline assignment: CDR1 ENHRY and CDR2 SYGVKD. The CDR3 has 15 amino acids. In nucleotides, the CDR3 is TGTGCCATCAGGTCAGGGGTAAGCTCTGGAAACACCATATATTTT. This encodes CAIRSGVSSGNTIYF.

The chain is built from TRBV19 and TRBJ2-2; a possible D gene is TRBD1 (6 bases). Trimming shortened V by 8 bases and J by 0 bases, and 13 bases separated the two germline ends. CDR3 length equals 15 residues. CDR1 is LNHDA and CDR2 is SQIVND in the germline V gene (reference sequence). DNA of the CDR3: TGTGCCAGTCATTCTGGGACATCGAACACCGGGGAGCTGTTTTTT. Its protein is CASHSGTSNTGELFF.

This clone was observed a single time. The chain recombines TRBV6-5 with TRBJ2-7, with 8 bases identical to TRBD1. With 4 bases clipped from V and 0 bases from J, the junction kept 5 bases outside the gene matches. Germline V lookup: CDR1 MNHEY, CDR2 SVGAGI. The CDR3 is 15 residues long. CDR3 region: CASSWTGQSSYEQYF. CDR3 bases: TGTGCCAGCAGTTGGACAGGGCAGAGCTCCTACGAGCAGTACTTC.

The chain has TRBV2 and TRBJ2-7; 10 bases are a match to TRBD2. CDR3 size: 15 residues. Germline loops: CDR1 SNHLY, CDR2 FYNNEI. V was pared by 4 bases and J by 3 bases, with 6 bases of the junction left unmatched. The CDR3, as DNA: TGTGCCAGCAGTGCTAGCGGGGGAATTATCTACGAGCAGTACTTC. Protein sequence: CASSASGGIIYEQYF.

The V and J genes are TRBV6-2 or TRBV6-3 and TRBJ1-1, with D tentatively TRBD1 (6 bases). This CDR3 contains 12 residues. Germline V gene lookup returns CDR1 MNHEY and CDR2 SVGEGT. The germline V and J ends were trimmed by 3 bases and 7 bases, with 9 bases remaining between them. The CDR3 sequence is CASSYQGIEAFF. CDR3 coding DNA: TGTGCCAGCAGTTATCAGGGGATTGAAGCTTTCTTT.

The rearrangement joins TRBV6-1 to TRBJ1-2, with D hard to call. This CDR3 has 10 amino acids. Trimming removed 2 bases from V and 10 bases from J, with 5 bases in between. Per germline, CDR1 MNHNS and CDR2 SASEGT. CDR3 sequence: CASSEILYTF. CDR3 nucleotide sequence: TGTGCCAGCAGTGAAATCCTCTACACCTTC.

This chain joins TRBV4-2 and TRBJ2-5; a weak D match, TRBD1 (6 bases). With 6 bases removed from V and 5 bases from J, the gap between germline ends came to 13 bases. The CDR3 sequence is 13 residues long. The germline V gene encodes CDR1 LGHNA and CDR2 YNFKEQ. The CDR3 coding sequence is TGTGCCAGCAGATCAGGGGCTGGGGAGACCCAGTACTTC. Translating it yields CASRSGAGETQYF.

The J gene is TRBJ1-1, the V gene TRBV29-1, with 7 positions matching TRBD1. In germline, CDR1 is SQVTM, CDR2 ANQGSEA. This CDR3 has 14 residues. J was trimmed by 1 base and V by 2 bases; bases with no gene match: 4. CDR3 loop: CSVELRQGNTEAFF. CDR3 bases: TGCAGCGTTGAACTTAGACAGGGGAACACTGAAGCTTTCTTT.

This chain's CDR3 is CATKTALMNTEAFF. As DNA, the CDR3 is TGTGCCACCAAGACAGCGCTCATGAACACTGAAGCTTTCTTT. This chain uses TRBV4-2 with TRBJ1-1; D perhaps matches TRBD1 (5 bases). CDR3 length: 14 amino acids. Between the trimmed V and J ends, which lost 10 bases and 0 bases, there was a span of 15 bases. CDR1 is LGHNA, CDR2 YNFKEQ, per germline.

Concerning this clone itself: A junction boundary mismatches the germline segment, possibly from a read error. The chain carries TRBV6-1 and TRBJ2-7, with D hard to call. Per germline, CDR1 MNHNS and CDR2 SASEGT. The length of the CDR3 is 13 residues. The CDR3 is CASSEDGWSEQYF. The CDR3 coding sequence is TGTGCCAGCAGCGAAGACGGTTGGAGCGAGCAGTACTTC.

The CDR3 here is CASSFAGLLESGEQYF. CDR3 nucleotides: TGCGCCAGCAGCTTCGCCGGACTACTCGAATCAGGCGAGCAGTACTTC. The chain carries TRBV5-1 and TRBJ2-7; perhaps TRBD2 as D (6 bases). Trimming removed 2 bases at V and 6 bases at J, with 21 bases between. Germline V gene data show CDR1 as SGHRS and CDR2 as YFSETQ. The CDR3 spans 16 residues.

The rearrangement uses TRBV7-2 and TRBJ2-2; unclear D gene. From germline, CDR1 is SGHTA and CDR2 FQGNSA. With 5 bases removed from V and 6 bases from J, the gap between germline ends came to 7 bases. The CDR3 is 12 amino acids. The CDR3: CASSRSSGELFF. For the CDR3, the DNA is TGTGCCAGCAGCCGGAGCTCCGGGGAGCTGTTTTTT.

This chain connects TRBV5-8 to TRBJ1-2; no definite D call. This CDR3 spans 14 amino acids. Germline CDR1 and CDR2: SGHTS and YDEGEE. The V gene lost 7 bases and the J gene lost 7 bases, with 20 bases spanning the gap. Here the CDR3 reads CASPQASRRGGYTF. CDR3 bases: TGTGCCAGCCCCCAGGCCTCAAGGCGTGGTGGCTACACCTTC. The entire variable domain, with the rest obtained from reference TRBV5-8 and TRBJ1-2, is as follows: EAGVTQSPTHLIKTRGQQATLRCSPISGHTSVYWYQQALGLGLQFLLWYDEGEERNRGNFPPRFSGRQFPNYSSELNVNALELEDSALYLCASPQASRRGGYTFGSGTRLTVV.

The rearrangement links TRBV2 to TRBJ1-5, with D perhaps TRBD1 (6 bases). Trimming removed 6 bases from V and 6 bases from J, with 9 bases in between. CDR1 is SNHLY, CDR2 FYNNEI, per germline. The CDR3 extends over 12 amino acids. Written as DNA, the CDR3 is TGTGCCAGCAGCGAACAGGGTCAGCCCCAGCATTTT. Encoded protein: CASSEQGQPQHF.

This chain links TRBV18 with TRBJ1-6; TRBD1 is a possible D gene (6 bases). This CDR3 spans 17 amino acids. V was cut by 1 base and J by 8 bases, with 18 bases left in between. CDR1 and CDR2 from the germline V gene are KGHSH and LQKENI. In nucleotides, the CDR3 is TGTGCCAGCTCACCACTTAAACGACCAGGGGTGGATTCACCCCTCCACTTT. It encodes CASSPLKRPGVDSPLHF.

The chain carries TRBV6-1 and TRBJ1-5, with a weak D call TRBD1 (5 bases). V lost 1 base and J 3 bases, leaving 10 bases between the germline ends. CDR1 is MNHNS, CDR2 SASEGT, per germline. The CDR3 length is 15 residues. The CDR3 protein is CASSEVGRDNQPQHF. The CDR3 nucleotides read TGTGCCAGCAGTGAAGTGGGCAGGGACAATCAGCCCCAGCATTTT.

The V call is TRBV6-2 or TRBV6-3, the J call TRBJ1-2; 8 bases map to TRBD1. This CDR3 spans 15 amino acids. The V and J ends lost 5 bases and 8 bases, in that order; junction bases with no gene match: 13. CDR1 is MNHEY and CDR2 is SVGEGT in the germline V gene. This CDR3 is CASSRDGTGGRGYTF. The CDR3 DNA reads as TGTGCCAGCAGTCGCGACGGGACAGGCGGAAGGGGCTACACCTTC.

The CDR3 DNA reads TGCGCCAGCAGCCGAGCGGTAATTTCCTATAATTCACCCCTCCACTTT. It yields the protein CASSRAVISYNSPLHF. The rearrangement links TRBV4-1 to TRBJ1-6; D is ambiguous. Germline assignment: CDR1 MGHRA and CDR2 YSYEKL. This CDR3 comprises 16 residues. V lost 4 bases and J lost 1, with 11 bases in between.

The V gene is TRBV7-9, the J gene TRBJ1-5, with D perhaps matching TRBD1 (5 bases). This CDR3 contains 15 residues. CDR1 and CDR2 from the germline V gene are SEHNR and FQNEAQ (reference sequence). Trimming stripped 5 bases from V and 4 bases from J, with 15 bases between. The CDR3: CASSRGGVTNQPQHF. CDR3 nucleotides: TGTGCCAGCAGCAGGGGCGGGGTGACAAATCAGCCCCAGCATTTT.

The chain recombines TRBV6-2 or TRBV6-3 with TRBJ1-5, with TRBD1 identical over 12 bases. V was clipped by 6 bases and J by 1 base; unmatched bases: 16. CDR3 length equals 20 residues. CDR1 is MNHEY, CDR2 SVGEGT, per germline. CDR3 loop: CASSLHPGTGGGGSNQPQHF. As DNA, the CDR3 is TGTGCCAGCAGCCTACACCCCGGGACAGGGGGCGGAGGAAGCAATCAGCCCCAGCATTTT.

This clone occurred a few times. V is TRBV9 and J is TRBJ1-6; tentative D call: TRBD1 (5 bases). Germline CDR1 reads SGDLS; CDR2 reads YYNGEE. Trimming stripped 0 bases from V and 7 bases from J, with 11 bases between. The CDR3 sequence is 15 residues long. The CDR3 DNA reads as TGTGCCAGCAGCGTAGCTCCAGGGCTAAATTCACCCCTCCACTTT. It translates to CASSVAPGLNSPLHF. Full variable domain (missing parts from reference TRBV9 and TRBJ1-6): DSGVTQTPKHLITATGQRVTLRCSPRSGDLSVYWYQQSLDQGLQFLIQYYNGEERAKGNILERFSAQQFPDLHSELNLSSLELGDSALYFCASSVAPGLNSPLHFGNGTRLTVT.

V gene TRBV2 combines with J gene TRBJ1-2, with D perhaps TRBD1 (6 bases). Germline V gene sequence: CDR1 SNHLY, CDR2 FYNNEI. Trimming removed 5 bases at V and 4 bases at J, with 17 bases between. The CDR3 has 15 amino acids. The CDR3 sequence: CASSLQGHSTYGYTF. The CDR3 nucleotides are TGTGCCAGCAGTCTACAGGGACATTCCACCTATGGCTACACCTTC.

The chain joins TRBV11-1 to TRBJ1-6, with a possible D match to TRBD1 (6 bases). The CDR3 runs to 15 residues. Germline CDR1 and CDR2: SGHAT and FQDESV (reference sequence). Trimming pared 5 bases from V and 4 bases from J, leaving 12 bases between. The CDR3 DNA reads as TGTGCCAGCAGCGGGGACACGAATTATAATTCACCCCTCCACTTT. Protein product: CASSGDTNYNSPLHF.

The chain employs TRBV3-1 (or the pseudogene TRBV3-2) and TRBJ2-1; D is undetermined. Germline V lookup: CDR1 LGHDT, CDR2 YNNKEL (reference sequence). V lost 4 bases and J lost 6, with 7 bases in between. This CDR3 is 12 amino acids long. DNA for the CDR3: TGTGCCAGCAGCCGCACCGGCAATGAGCAGTTCTTC. The encoded protein is CASSRTGNEQFF.

In its sample, this clone was seen a few times. The chain uses TRBV2 and TRBJ2-1, with 9 bases that match TRBD1. Germline V lookup: CDR1 SNHLY, CDR2 FYNNEI. Unmatched junction bases numbered 10, after V lost 7 bases and J lost 9 bases. CDR3 length: 14 residues. CDR3 region: CASNRDRELGEQFF. DNA of the CDR3: TGTGCCAGCAACCGGGACAGGGAATTGGGTGAGCAGTTCTTC.